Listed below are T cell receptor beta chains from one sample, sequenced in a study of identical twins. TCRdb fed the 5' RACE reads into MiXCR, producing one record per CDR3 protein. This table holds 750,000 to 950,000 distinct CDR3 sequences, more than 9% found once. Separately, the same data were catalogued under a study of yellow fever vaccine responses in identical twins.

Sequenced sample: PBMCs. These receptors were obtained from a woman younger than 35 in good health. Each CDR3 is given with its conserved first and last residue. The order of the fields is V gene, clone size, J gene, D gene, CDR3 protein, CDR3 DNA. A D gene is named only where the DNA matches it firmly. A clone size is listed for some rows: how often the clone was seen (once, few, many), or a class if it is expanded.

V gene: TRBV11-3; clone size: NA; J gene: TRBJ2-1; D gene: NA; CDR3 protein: CASSSAGTLRVYEQFF; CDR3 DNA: TGTGCCAGCAGTTCGGCCGGGACTCTTCGGGTGTATGAGCAGTTCTTC
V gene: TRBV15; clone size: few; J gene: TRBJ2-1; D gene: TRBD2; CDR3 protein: CATSRVRSSGTNEQFF; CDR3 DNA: TGTGCCACCAGCAGAGTTAGGTCTAGCGGGACAAATGAGCAGTTCTTC
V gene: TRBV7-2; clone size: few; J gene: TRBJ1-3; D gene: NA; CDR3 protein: CASSYTHSGNTIYF; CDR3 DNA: TGTGCCAGCAGCTATACCCACTCTGGAAACACCATATATTTT
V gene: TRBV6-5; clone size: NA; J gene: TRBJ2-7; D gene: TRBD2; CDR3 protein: CASSYLAGGPYEQYF; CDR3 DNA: TGTGCCAGCAGTTACCTAGCGGGAGGACCCTACGAGCAGTACTTC
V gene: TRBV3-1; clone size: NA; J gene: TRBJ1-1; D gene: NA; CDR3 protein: CASSQPGRAREAFF; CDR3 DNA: TGTGCCAGCAGCCAACCAGGACGGGCGAGGGAAGCTTTCTTT
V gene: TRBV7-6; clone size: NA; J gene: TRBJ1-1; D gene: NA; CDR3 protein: CASSLEVGSTEAFF; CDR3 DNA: TGTGCCAGCAGCTTAGAGGTAGGGAGCACTGAAGCTTTCTTT
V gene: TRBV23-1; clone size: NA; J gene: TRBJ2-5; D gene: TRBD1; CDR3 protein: CASRRGPVEGSDRGDQETQYF; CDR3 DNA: TGCGCCAGCCGTCGGGGCCCGGTCGAGGGAAGTGACAGGGGGGACCAAGAGACCCAGTACTTC
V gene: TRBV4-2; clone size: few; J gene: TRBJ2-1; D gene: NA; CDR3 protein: CASSLDGADYNEQFF; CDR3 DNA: TGTGCCAGCAGCCTCGACGGAGCCGACTACAATGAGCAGTTCTTC
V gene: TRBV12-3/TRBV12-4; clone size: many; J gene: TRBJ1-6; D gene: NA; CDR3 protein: CASSLGEIETPLHF; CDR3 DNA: TGTGCCAGCAGTTTAGGCGAGATAGAGACACCCCTCCACTTT
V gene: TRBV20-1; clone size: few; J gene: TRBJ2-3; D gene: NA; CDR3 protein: CSARDMGRSDTQYF; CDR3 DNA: TGCAGTGCTAGAGATATGGGGAGGTCAGATACGCAGTATTTT
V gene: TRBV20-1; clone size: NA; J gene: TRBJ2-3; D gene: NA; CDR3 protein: CSAYPYSSTDTQYF; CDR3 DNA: TGCAGTGCTTACCCATACTCTAGCACAGATACGCAGTATTTT
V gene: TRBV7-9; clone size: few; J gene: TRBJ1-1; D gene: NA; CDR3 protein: CASSLALGEAFF; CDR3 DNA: TGTGCCAGCAGCTTAGCGCTGGGTGAAGCTTTCTTT
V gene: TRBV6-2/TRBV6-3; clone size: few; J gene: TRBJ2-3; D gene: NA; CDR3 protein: CASSYRPGTDTQYF; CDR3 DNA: TGTGCCAGCAGTTACCGGCCTGGGACAGATACGCAGTATTTT
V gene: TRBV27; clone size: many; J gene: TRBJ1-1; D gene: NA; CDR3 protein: CASSIYSTPEAFF; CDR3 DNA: TGTGCCAGCAGCATCTATTCTACCCCTGAAGCTTTCTTT
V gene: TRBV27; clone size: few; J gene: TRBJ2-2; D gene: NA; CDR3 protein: CASSPRPTTRELFF; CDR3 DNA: TGTGCCAGCAGCCCCCGACCGACCACCCGGGAGCTGTTTTTT
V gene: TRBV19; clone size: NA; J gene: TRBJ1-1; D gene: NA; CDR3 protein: CASSHRISNTEAFF; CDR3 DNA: TGTGCCAGTAGCCATAGAATCTCGAACACTGAAGCTTTCTTT
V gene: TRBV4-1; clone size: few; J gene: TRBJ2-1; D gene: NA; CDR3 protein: CASSHLDALDYNEQFF; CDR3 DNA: TGCGCCAGCAGCCACTTAGACGCTCTCGACTACAATGAGCAGTTCTTC
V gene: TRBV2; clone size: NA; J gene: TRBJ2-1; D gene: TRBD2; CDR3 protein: CASKGLAVWEQFF; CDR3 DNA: TGTGCCAGCAAGGGACTAGCGGTGTGGGAGCAGTTCTTC
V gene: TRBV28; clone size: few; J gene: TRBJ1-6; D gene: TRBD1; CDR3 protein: CASSSGQVQSPLHF; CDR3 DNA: TGTGCCAGCAGCTCGGGACAGGTACAGTCACCCCTCCACTTT
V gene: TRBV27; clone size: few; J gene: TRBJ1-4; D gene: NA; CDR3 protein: CASTKDSDEKLFF; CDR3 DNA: TGTGCCAGCACTAAGGACAGTGATGAAAAACTGTTTTTT
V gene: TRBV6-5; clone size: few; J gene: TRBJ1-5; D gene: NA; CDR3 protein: CASSYQAHF; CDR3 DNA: TGTGCCAGCAGTTACCAGGCCCATTTT
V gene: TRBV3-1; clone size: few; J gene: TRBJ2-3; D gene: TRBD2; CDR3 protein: CASSQEALGAGGPGDTQYF; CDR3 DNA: TGTGCCAGCAGCCAAGAGGCCTTGGGAGCGGGGGGGCCTGGAGATACGCAGTATTTT
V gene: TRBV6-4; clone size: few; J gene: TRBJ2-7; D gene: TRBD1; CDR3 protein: CASSDLGDSLGREQYF; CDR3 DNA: TGTGCCAGCAGTGACCTTGGGGACAGCCTGGGTCGGGAGCAGTACTTC
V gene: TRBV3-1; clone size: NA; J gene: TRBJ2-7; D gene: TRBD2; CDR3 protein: CADRTSGRSSYEQYF; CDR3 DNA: TGTGCCGACAGAACTAGCGGGCGTAGCTCCTACGAGCAGTACTTC
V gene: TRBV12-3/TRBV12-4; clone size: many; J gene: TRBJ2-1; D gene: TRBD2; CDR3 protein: CASSLSSGGVNEQFF; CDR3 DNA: TGTGCCAGCAGTTTATCTAGCGGGGGGGTCAATGAGCAGTTCTTC
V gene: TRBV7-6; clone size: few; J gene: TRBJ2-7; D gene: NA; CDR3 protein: CASSLGIAEAYEQYF; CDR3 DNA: TGTGCCAGCAGCTTAGGAATAGCCGAAGCCTACGAGCAGTACTTC
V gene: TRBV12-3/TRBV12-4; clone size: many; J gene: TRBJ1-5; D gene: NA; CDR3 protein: CASSLLGVGNQPQHF; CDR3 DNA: TGTGCCAGCAGTTTGCTCGGGGTGGGCAATCAGCCCCAGCATTTT
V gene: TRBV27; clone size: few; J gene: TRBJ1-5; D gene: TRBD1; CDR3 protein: CASSLSGGQGDQPQHF; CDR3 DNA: TGTGCCAGCAGTTTATCGGGGGGGCAGGGGGATCAGCCCCAGCATTTT
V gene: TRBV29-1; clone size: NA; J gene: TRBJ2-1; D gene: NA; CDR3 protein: CSVRPDTNNEQFF; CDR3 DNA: TGCAGCGTTCGCCCGGACACCAACAATGAGCAGTTCTTC
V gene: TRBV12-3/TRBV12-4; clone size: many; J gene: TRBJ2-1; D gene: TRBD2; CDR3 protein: CASSPSGSFRIF; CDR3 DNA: TGTGCCAGCAGTCCTAGCGGGAGCTTCAGGATCTTC
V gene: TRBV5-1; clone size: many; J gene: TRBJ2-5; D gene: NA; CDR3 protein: CASSLSVGTQETQYF; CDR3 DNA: TGCGCCAGCAGCTTGTCGGTTGGGACCCAAGAGACCCAGTACTTC
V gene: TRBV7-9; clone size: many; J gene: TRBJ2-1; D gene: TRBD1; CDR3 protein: CASTQSDRPYNEQFF; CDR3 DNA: TGTGCCAGCACCCAATCGGACAGGCCCTACAATGAGCAGTTCTTC
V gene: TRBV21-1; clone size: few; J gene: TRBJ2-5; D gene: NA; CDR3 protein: CASSEPGLASQETQYF; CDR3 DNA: TGTGCCAGCAGCGAACCGGGACTAGCGAGCCAAGAGACCCAGTACTTC
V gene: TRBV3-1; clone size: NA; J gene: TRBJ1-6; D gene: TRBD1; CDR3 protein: CASSQGTGINSPLHF; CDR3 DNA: TGTGCCAGCAGCCAAGGGACAGGGATTAATTCACCCCTCCACTTT
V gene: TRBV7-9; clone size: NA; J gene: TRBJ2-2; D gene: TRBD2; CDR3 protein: CASSFTGTSVITGELFF; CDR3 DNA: TGTGCCAGCAGCTTCACAGGGACTAGCGTTATCACCGGGGAGCTGTTTTTT
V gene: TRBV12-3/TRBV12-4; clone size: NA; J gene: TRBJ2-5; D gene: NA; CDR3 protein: CASTTDQAQETQYF; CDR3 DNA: TGTGCCAGCACTACGGACCAGGCCCAAGAGACCCAGTACTTC
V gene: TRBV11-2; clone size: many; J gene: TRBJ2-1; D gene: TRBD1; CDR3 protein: CASSPRQGANNEQFF; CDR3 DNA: TGTGCCAGCAGCCCCCGACAGGGGGCAAATAATGAGCAGTTCTTC
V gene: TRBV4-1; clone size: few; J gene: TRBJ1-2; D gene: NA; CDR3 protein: CASSRGATGQPYGYTF; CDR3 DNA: TGCGCCAGCAGCCGGGGAGCGACGGGCCAGCCCTATGGCTACACCTTC
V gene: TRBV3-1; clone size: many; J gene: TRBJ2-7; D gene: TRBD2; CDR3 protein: CASSRGLADYEQYF; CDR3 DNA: TGTGCCAGCAGCCGGGGACTAGCGGACTACGAGCAGTACTTC
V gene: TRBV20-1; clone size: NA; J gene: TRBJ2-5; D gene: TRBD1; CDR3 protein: CSARTDRGETQYF; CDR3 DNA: TGCAGTGCTAGAACGGACAGGGGAGAGACCCAGTACTTC
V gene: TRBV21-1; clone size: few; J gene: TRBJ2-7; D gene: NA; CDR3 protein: CASSKVSAINFGGHEQYF; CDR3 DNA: TGTGCCAGCAGCAAAGTGAGTGCCATAAATTTTGGGGGCCACGAGCAGTACTTC
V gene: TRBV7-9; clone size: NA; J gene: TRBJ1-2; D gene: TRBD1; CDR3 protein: CASSLEGTGVYGYTF; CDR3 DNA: TGTGCCAGCAGCTTAGAGGGTACAGGGGTTTATGGCTACACCTTC
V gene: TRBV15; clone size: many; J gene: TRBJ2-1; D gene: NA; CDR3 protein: CATSSRGQLAGFNNEQFF; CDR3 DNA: TGTGCCACCAGCAGCAGGGGGCAGCTAGCGGGGTTCAACAATGAGCAGTTCTTC
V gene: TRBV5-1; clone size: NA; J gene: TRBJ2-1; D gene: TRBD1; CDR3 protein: CASTPYNRDRGQTYNEQFF; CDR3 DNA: TGCGCCAGCACCCCGTATAACCGGGACAGGGGGCAAACCTACAATGAGCAGTTCTTC
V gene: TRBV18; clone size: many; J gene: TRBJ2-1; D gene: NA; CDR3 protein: CASSPPVGAGNEQFF; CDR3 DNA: TGTGCCAGCTCACCCCCCGTGGGGGCTGGCAATGAGCAGTTCTTC
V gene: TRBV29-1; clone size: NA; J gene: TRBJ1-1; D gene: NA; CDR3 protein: CSVEKDGGEAFF; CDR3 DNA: TGCAGCGTTGAGAAGGACGGTGGAGAAGCTTTCTTT
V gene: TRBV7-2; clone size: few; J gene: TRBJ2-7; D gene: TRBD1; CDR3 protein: CASSLAFRTGGYEQYF; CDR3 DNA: TGTGCCAGCAGCTTAGCGTTTAGGACAGGGGGGTACGAGCAGTACTTC
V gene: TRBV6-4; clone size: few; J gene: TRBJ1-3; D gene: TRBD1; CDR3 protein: CASSTKTGGISGNTIYF; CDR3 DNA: TGTGCCAGCAGTACCAAGACAGGGGGCATCTCTGGAAACACCATATATTTT
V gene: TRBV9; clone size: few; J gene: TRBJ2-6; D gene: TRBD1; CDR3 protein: CASSVARTGWAGANVLTF; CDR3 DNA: TGTGCCAGCAGCGTAGCTCGGACAGGGTGGGCTGGGGCCAACGTCCTGACTTTC
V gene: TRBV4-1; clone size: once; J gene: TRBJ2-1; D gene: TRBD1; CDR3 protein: CASSQDSPGQVSYNEQFF; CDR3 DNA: TGCGCCAGCAGCCAAGATTCCCCGGGACAGGTCTCCTACAATGAGCAGTTCTTC
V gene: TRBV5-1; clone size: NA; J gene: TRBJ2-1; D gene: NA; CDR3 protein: CASSLERAEQFF; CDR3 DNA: TGCGCCAGCAGCTTGGAACGGGCTGAGCAGTTCTTC
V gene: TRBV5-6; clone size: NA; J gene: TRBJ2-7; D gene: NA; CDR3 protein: CASSLAESAVTHSYEQYF; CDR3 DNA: TGTGCCAGCAGCTTGGCCGAATCCGCAGTAACACACTCCTACGAGCAGTACTTC
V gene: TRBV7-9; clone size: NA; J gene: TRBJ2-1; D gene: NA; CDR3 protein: CASSLVGGLFNEQFF; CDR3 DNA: TGTGCCAGCAGCTTAGTCGGGGGGCTTTTCAATGAGCAGTTCTTC